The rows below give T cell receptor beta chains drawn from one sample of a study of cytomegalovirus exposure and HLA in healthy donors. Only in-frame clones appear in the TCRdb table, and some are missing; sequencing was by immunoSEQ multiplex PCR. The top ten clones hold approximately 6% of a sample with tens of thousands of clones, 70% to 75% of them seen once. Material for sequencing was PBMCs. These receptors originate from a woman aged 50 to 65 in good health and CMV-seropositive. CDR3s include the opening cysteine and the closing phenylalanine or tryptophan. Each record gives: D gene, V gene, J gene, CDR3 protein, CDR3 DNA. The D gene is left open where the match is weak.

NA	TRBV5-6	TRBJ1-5	CASSFGQGNQPQHF	TGTGCCAGCAGCTTTGGGCAGGGGAATCAGCCCCAGCATTTT
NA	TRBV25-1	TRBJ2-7	CATTPSGSYEQYF	TGTGCCACCACGCCCAGCGGCTCCTACGAGCAGTACTTC
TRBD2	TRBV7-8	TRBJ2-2	CASTFPRTSGPPGELFF	TGTGCCAGCACCTTCCCACGGACTAGCGGCCCTCCCGGGGAGCTGTTTTTT
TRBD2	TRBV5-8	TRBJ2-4	CASSLGTRLAKNIQYF	TGTGCCAGCAGCTTGGGGACTAGACTAGCCAAAAACATTCAGTACTTC
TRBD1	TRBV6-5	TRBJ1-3	CARQGARINTIYF	TGTGCCAGACAGGGGGCTAGGATAAACACCATATATTTT
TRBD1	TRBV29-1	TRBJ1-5	CSVGGTGGQPQHF	TGCAGCGTTGGGGGGACAGGGGGGCAGCCCCAGCATTTT
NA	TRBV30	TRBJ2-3	CAWSVPGTDTQYF	TGTGCCTGGAGTGTACCCGGGACAGATACGCAGTATTTT
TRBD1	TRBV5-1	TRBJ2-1	CASSLNPGQVNNEQFF	TGCGCCAGCAGCCTTAACCCGGGACAGGTAAACAATGAGCAGTTCTTC
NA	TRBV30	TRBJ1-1	CAWSRLGETEAFF	TGTGCCTGGAGTAGGCTAGGAGAGACTGAAGCTTTCTTT
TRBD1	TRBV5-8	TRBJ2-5	CASSFETGALKTQYF	TGTGCCAGCAGCTTTGAGACAGGGGCCCTGAAGACCCAGTACTTC